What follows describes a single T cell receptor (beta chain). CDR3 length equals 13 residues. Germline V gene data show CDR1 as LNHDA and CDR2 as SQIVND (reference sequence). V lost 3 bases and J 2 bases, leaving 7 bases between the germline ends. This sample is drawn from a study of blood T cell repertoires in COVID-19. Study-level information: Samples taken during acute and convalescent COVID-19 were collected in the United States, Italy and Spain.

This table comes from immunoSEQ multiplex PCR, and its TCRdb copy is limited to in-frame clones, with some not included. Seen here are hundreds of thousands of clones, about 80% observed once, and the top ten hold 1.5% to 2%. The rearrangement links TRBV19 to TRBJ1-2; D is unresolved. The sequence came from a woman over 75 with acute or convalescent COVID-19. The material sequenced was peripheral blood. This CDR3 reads CASSMSQNYGYTF. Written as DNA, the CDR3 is TGTGCCAGTAGTATGTCACAAAACTATGGCTACACCTTC.